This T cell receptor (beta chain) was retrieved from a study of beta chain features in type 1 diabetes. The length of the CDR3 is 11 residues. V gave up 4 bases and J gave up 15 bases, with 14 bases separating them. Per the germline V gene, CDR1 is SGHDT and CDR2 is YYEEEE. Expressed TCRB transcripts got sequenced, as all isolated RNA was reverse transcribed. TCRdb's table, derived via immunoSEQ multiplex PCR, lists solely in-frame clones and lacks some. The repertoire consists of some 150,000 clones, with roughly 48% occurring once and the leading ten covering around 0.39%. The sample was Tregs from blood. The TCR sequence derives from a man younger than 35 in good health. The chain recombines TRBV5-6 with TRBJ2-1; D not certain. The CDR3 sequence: CASSLGLGAFF. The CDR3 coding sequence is TGTGCCAGCAGCCTGGGGTTAGGAGCGTTCTTC.